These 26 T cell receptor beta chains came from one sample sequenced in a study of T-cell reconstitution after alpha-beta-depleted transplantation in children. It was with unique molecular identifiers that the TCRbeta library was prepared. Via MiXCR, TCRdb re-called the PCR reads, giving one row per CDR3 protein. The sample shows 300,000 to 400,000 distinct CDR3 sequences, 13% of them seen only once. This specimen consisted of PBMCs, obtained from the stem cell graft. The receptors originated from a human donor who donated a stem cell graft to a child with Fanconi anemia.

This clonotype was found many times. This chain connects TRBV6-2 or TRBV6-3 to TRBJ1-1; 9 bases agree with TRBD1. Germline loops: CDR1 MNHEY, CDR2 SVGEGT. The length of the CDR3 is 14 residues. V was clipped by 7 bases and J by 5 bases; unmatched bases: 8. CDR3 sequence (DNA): TGTGCCAGCACCCTCGGGACAGGGCTTACTGAAGCTTTCTTT. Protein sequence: CASTLGTGLTEAFF.

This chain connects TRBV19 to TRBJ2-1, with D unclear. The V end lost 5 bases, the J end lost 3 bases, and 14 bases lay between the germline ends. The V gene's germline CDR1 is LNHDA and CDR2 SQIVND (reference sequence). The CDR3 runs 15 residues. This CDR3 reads CASSPPVGFYNEQFF. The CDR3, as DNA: TGTGCCAGTAGTCCCCCGGTGGGGTTCTACAATGAGCAGTTCTTC. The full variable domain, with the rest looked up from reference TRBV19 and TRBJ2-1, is DGGITQSPKYLFRKEGQNVTLSCEQNLNHDAMYWYRQDPGQGLRLIYYSQIVNDFQKGDIAEGYSVSREKKESFPLTVTSAQKNPTAFYLCASSPPVGFYNEQFFGPGTRLTVL.

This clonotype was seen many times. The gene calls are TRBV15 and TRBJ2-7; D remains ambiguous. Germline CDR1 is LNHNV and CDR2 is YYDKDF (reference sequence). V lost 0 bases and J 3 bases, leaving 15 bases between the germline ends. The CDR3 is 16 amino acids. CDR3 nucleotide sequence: TGTGCCACCAGCAGAGACTCTACGCGGTCTGTCTACGAGCAGTACGTC. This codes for CATSRDSTRSVYEQYV.

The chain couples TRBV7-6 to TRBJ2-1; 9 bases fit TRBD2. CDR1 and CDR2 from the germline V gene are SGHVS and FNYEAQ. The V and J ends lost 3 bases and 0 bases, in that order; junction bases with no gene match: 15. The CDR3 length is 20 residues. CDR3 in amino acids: CASSFRAGGLSSSSYNEQFF. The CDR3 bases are TGTGCCAGCAGCTTCCGAGCGGGGGGCCTATCTTCAAGCTCCTACAATGAGCAGTTCTTC. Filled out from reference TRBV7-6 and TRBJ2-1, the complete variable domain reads GAGVSQSPRYKVTKRGQDVALRCDPISGHVSLYWYRQALGQGPEFLTYFNYEAQQDKSGLPNDRFSAERPEGSISTLTIQRTEQRDSAMYRCASSFRAGGLSSSSYNEQFFGPGTRLTVL.

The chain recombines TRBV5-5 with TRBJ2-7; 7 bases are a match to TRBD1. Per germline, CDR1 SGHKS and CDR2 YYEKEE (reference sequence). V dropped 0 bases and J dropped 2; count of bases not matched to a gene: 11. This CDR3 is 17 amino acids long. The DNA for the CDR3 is TGTGCCAGCAGCTTGGATAGGGGGCTGGATAGTACCTACGAGCAGTACGTC. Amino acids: CASSLDRGLDSTYEQYV.

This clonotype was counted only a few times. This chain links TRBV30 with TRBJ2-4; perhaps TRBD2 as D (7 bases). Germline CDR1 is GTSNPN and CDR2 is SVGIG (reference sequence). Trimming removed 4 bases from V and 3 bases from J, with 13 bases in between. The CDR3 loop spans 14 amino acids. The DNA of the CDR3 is TGTGCCTGGATGGCGGGGGCGGGCAAAAACATTCAGTACTTC. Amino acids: CAWMAGAGKNIQYF.

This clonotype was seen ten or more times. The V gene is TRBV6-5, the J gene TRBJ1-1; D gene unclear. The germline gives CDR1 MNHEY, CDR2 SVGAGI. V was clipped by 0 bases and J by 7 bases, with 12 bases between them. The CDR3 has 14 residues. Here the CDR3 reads CASSYSKRGYEAFF. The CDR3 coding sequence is TGTGCCAGCAGTTACTCGAAACGGGGATATGAAGCTTTCTTT.

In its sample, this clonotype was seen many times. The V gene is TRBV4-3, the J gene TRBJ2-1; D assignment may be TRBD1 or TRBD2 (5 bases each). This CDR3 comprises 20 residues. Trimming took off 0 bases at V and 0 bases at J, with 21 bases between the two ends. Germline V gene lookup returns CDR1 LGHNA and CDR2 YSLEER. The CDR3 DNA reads TGCGCCAGCAGCCAAGATAGACAGATCGGGATTTTGGGCTCCTACAATGAGCAGTTCTTC. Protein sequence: CASSQDRQIGILGSYNEQFF.

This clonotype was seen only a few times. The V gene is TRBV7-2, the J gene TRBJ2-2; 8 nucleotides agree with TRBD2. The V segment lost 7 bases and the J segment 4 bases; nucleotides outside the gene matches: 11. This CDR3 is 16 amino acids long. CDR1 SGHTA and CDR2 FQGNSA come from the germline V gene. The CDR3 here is CASTPRGGAGTGELFF. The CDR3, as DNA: TGTGCCAGCACCCCTCGGGGGGGCGCGGGCACCGGGGAGCTGTTTTTT.

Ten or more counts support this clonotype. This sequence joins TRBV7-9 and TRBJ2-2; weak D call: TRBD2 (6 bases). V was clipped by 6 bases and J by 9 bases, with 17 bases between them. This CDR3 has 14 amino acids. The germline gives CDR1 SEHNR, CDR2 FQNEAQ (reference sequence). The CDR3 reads CASSWDSSNRELFF. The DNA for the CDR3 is TGTGCCAGCAGTTGGGACTCCTCCAACAGGGAGCTGTTTTTT. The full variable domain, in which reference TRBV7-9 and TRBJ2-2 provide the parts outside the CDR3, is DTGVSQNPRHKITKRGQNVTFRCDPISEHNRLYWYRQTLGQGPEFLTYFQNEAQLEKSRLLSDRFSAERPKGSFSTLEIQRTEQGDSAMYLCASSWDSSNRELFFGEGSRLTVL.

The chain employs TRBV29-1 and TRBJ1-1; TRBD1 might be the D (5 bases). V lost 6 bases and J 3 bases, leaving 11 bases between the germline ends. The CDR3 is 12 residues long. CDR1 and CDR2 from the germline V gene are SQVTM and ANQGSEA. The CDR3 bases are TGCAGCGTCGGGGGGAGGGACACTGAAGCTTTCTTT. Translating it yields CSVGGRDTEAFF.

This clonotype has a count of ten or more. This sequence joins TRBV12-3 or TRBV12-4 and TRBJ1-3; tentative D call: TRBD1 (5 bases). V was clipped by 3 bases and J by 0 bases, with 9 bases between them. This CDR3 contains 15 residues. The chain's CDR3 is CASSFWTISGNTIYF. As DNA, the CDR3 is TGTGCCAGCAGTTTTTGGACAATCTCTGGAAACACCATATATTTT.

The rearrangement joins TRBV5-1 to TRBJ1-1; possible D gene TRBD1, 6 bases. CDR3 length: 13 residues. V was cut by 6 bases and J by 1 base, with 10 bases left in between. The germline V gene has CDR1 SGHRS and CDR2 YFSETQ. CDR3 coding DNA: TGCGCCAGCACTGAACAGGGGAACACTGAAGCTTTCTTT. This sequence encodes CASTEQGNTEAFF.

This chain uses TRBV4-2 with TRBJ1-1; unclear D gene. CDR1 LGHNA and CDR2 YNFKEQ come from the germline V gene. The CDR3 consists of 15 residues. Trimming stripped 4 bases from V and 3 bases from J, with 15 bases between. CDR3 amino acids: CASSLPYRRDTEAFF. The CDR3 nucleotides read TGTGCCAGCAGCCTCCCCTACCGGAGGGACACTGAAGCTTTCTTT.

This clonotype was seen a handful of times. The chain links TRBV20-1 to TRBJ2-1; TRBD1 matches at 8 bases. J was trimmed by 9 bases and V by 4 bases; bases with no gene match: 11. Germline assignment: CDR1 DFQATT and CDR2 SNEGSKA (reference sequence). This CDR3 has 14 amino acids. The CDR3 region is CSATSRTGSSEQFF. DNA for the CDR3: TGCAGTGCTACATCGAGGACAGGGTCTAGTGAGCAGTTCTTC.

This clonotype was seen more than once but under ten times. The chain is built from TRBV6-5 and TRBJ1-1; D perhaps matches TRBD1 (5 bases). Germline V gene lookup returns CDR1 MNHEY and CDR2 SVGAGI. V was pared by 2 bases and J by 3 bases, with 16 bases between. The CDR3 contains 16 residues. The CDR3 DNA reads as TGTGCCAGCAGTTACACGCCAGGTGGGGGGGACACTGAAGCTTTCTTT. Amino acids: CASSYTPGGGDTEAFF.

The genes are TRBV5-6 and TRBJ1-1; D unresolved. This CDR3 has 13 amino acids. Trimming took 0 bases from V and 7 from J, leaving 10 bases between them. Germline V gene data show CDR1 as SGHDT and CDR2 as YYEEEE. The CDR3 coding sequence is TGTGCCAGCAGCTTGGAGGTGGGAAGTGAAGCTTTCTTT. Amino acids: CASSLEVGSEAFF.

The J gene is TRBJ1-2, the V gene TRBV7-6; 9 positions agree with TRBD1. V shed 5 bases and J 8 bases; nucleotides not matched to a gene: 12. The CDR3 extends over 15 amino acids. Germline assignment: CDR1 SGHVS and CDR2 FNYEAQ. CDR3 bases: TGTGCCAGCAGCGCCACAGGGGGCGAGGAGAGAGGCTACACCTTC. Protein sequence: CASSATGGEERGYTF.

CDR3 bases: TGCGCCAGCAGCTTGGAGGGGACAGGGAACTATGGCTACACCTTC. Its protein is CASSLEGTGNYGYTF. The V call is TRBV5-1, the J call TRBJ1-2, with 9 nucleotides matching TRBD1. This CDR3 region has 15 residues. V trimming: 0 bases; J trimming: 2 bases; junction bases outside the gene matches: 2. CDR1 is SGHRS and CDR2 is YFSETQ in the germline V gene.

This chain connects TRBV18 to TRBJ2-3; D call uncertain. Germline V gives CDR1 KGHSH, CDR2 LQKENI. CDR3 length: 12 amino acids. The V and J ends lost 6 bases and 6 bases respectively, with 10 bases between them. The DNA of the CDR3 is TGTGCCAGCTCGCCTCGGTCTGATACGCAGTATTTT. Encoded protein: CASSPRSDTQYF. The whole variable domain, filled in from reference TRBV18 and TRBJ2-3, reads NAGVMQNPRHLVRRRGQEARLRCSPMKGHSHVYWYRQLPEEGLKFMVYLQKENIIDESGMPKERFSAEFPKEGPSILRIQQVVRGDSAAYFCASSPRSDTQYFGPGTRLTVL.

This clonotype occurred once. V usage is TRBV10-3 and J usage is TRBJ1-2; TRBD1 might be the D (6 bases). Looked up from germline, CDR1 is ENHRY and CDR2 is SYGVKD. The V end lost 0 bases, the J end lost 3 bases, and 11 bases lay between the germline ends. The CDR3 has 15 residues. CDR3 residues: CAISESAQGHYGYTF. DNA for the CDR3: TGTGCCATCAGTGAGTCGGCACAGGGACACTATGGCTACACCTTC.

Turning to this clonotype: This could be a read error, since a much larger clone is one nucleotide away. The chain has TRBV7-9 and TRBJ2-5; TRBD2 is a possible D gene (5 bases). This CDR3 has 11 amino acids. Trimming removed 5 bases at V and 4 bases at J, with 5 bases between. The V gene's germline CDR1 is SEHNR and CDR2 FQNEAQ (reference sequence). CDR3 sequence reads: CASSGGETQYF. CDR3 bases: TGTGCCAGCAGCGGAGGAGAGACCCAGTACTTC.

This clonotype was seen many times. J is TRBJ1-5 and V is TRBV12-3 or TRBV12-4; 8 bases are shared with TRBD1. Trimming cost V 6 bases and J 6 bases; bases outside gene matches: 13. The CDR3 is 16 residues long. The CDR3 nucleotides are TGTGCCAGCAGCTTCAGGACAGGGACTTCCGGTCAGCCCCAGCATTTT. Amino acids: CASSFRTGTSGQPQHF.

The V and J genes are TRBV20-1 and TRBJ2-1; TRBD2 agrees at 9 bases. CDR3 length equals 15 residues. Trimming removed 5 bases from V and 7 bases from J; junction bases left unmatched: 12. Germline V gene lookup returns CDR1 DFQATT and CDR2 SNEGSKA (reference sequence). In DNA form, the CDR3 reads TGCAGTGCTGTTGACCTAGCGGGGATGATAAATGAGCAGTTCTTC. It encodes CSAVDLAGMINEQFF.

The CDR3 region has the DNA TGTGCCAGCAGTTACGTGGACGCAGGTCGGTCACCCCTCCACTTT. This gives the protein CASSYVDAGRSPLHF. The genes are TRBV6-5 and TRBJ1-6; D uncertain. CDR1 is MNHEY and CDR2 is SVGAGI in the germline V gene. V lost 2 bases and J lost 10, with 15 bases in between. CDR3 size: 15 residues.

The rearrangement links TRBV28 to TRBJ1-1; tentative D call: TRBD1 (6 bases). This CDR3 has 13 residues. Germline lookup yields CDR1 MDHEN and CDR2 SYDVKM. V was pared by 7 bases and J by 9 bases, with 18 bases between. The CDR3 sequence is CASTLLSDSKAFF. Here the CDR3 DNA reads TGTGCCAGCACCCTACTGTCGGACAGCAAAGCTTTCTTT.